Listed below are T cell receptor beta chains from one sample, sequenced in a study of response to subunit inactivated influenza vaccine. From the RT-PCR reads, TCRdb called clonotypes with MiXCR, one entry per CDR3 protein. The repertoire includes 150,000 or so distinct CDR3 sequences, over 8.5% of them detected once, and around 40% sits in the top ten. The sequences come from CD8+ T cells sorted from PBMCs, collected about 24 months after vaccination. The receptors come from a man aged 45 to 70 who received an inactivated influenza vaccine. Each CDR3 is given with its conserved first and last residue. D genes are given only for firm matches. Only some rows state a clone size, as once, few, many or a class for expanded clones.

clone_size d_call j_call v_call cdr3_nt cdr3_aa
once NA TRBJ1-1 TRBV4-3 TGCGCCAGCAGCCAGTGGGGGGCTTTGTACACTGAAGCTTTCTTT CASSQWGALYTEAFF
NA NA TRBJ2-7 TRBV6-5 TGTGCCAGCAGTTACTCGATAGAGCACTACGAGCAGTACTTC CASSYSIEHYEQYF
NA TRBD1 TRBJ2-5 TRBV20-1 TGCTGTGCCCAGGGGGAAGGGGCGGTGACCCAGTACTTC CCAQGEGAVTQYF
NA NA TRBJ2-1 TRBV6-2/TRBV6-3 TGTGCCAGCAGTTACGGGGCCGGGGCCCGTATTTACAATGAGCAGTTCTTC CASSYGAGARIYNEQFF
many NA TRBJ2-1 TRBV4-1 TGCGCCAGCAGCCACGAACACTACAATGAGCAGTTCTTC CASSHEHYNEQFF
NA NA TRBJ2-7 TRBV2 TGTGCCAGCACCCCCGGGGCCTACGAGCAGTACTTC CASTPGAYEQYF
NA NA TRBJ2-3 TRBV27 TGTGCCAGCAGTTTATTCGCGGGGTTTACAGATACGCAGTATTTT CASSLFAGFTDTQYF
few NA TRBJ2-3 TRBV7-6 TGTGCCAGCAGCTTAGATGCGGGGAGCACAGATACGCAGTATTTT CASSLDAGSTDTQYF
NA NA TRBJ2-7 TRBV7-9 TGTGCCAGCAGCTTCCCCCTCGGCGGGTCCTCCTACGAGCAGTACTTC CASSFPLGGSSYEQYF
NA TRBD1 TRBJ2-1 TRBV3-1 TGTGCCAGCAGCCAAGATCGGGACAGAAGGAATGAGCAGTTCTTC CASSQDRDRRNEQFF
few NA TRBJ2-1 TRBV12-3/TRBV12-4 TGTGCCAGCACCTGGGCGGGGGCGTCCTACAATGAGCAGTTCTTC CASTWAGASYNEQFF
few NA TRBJ2-1 TRBV11-2 TGTGCCAGCAGCGTCATGGATTACAATGAGCAGTTCTTC CASSVMDYNEQFF
few TRBD2 TRBJ2-7 TRBV12-3/TRBV12-4 TGTGCCAGCAGTCCGGGGACTACTCACTACGAGCAGTACTTC CASSPGTTHYEQYF
NA NA TRBJ2-3 TRBV6-5 TGTGCCAGCAGTTACGGCCGTCAAGCAGATACGCAGTATTTT CASSYGRQADTQYF
NA NA TRBJ2-1 TRBV9 TGTGTCAGCAGCGAAGGGGCGCCCCTGGATGAGCAGTTCTTC CVSSEGAPLDEQFF
few NA TRBJ2-7 TRBV14 TGTGCCAGCAGCCAAGTGACAGTCAGGGTTGGGGAGCAGTACTTC CASSQVTVRVGEQYF
NA TRBD2 TRBJ2-3 TRBV7-8 TGTGCCAGCAGCGGCCGACTAGCGGGAAGCACAGATACGCAGTATTTT CASSGRLAGSTDTQYF
few NA TRBJ2-2 TRBV18 TGTGCCAGCTCCCCAGCAGGGGAGCTGTTTTTT CASSPAGELFF
NA NA TRBJ2-1 TRBV29-1 TGCAGCGTTGATAGTCTTAATGAGCAGTTCTTC CSVDSLNEQFF
once NA TRBJ1-1 TRBV4-3 TGCGCCAGCAGCCCAGACACGGCATGGGGAACTGAAGCTTTCTTT CASSPDTAWGTEAFF
many NA TRBJ2-7 TRBV28 TGTGCCAGCAGTTTATATCCAGGGACGCACTCCTACGAGCAGTACTTC CASSLYPGTHSYEQYF
NA TRBD2 TRBJ2-1 TRBV12-3/TRBV12-4 TGTGCCAGCGGACCCCCCGGGAGGGCCTACAATGAGCAGTTCTTC CASGPPGRAYNEQFF
many TRBD1 TRBJ2-1 TRBV12-3/TRBV12-4 TGTGCCAGCAGCCGACCGACAGGGCATAGGTACAATGAGCAGTTCTTC CASSRPTGHRYNEQFF
many TRBD2 TRBJ2-1 TRBV9 TGTGCCAGCAGCGAGAGGACTAGCTCCTACAATGAGCAGTTCTTC CASSERTSSYNEQFF
few TRBD1 TRBJ2-1 TRBV7-3 TGTGCCAGCAGCTTGAGTTCAGGGGGACACAATGAGCAGTTCTTC CASSLSSGGHNEQFF